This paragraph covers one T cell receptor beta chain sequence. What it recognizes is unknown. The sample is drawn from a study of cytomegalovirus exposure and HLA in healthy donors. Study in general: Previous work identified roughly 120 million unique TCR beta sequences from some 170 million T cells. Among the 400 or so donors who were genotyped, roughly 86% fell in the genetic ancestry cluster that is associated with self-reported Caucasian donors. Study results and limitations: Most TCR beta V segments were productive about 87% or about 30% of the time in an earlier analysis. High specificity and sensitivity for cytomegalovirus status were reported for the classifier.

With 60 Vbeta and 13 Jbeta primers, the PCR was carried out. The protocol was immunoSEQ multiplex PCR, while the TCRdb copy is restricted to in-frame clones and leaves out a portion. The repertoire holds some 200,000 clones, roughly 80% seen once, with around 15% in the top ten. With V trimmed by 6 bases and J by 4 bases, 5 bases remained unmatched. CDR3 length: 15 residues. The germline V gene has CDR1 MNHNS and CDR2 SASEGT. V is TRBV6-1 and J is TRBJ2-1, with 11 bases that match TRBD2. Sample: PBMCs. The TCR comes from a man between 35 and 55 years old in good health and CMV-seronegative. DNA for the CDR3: TGTGCCAGCAGCTCTAGCGGGGGGACGTACAATGAGCAGTTCTTC. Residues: CASSSSGGTYNEQFF.